This TCR beta chain comes out of a study of blood T cell repertoires in COVID-19. CDR1 and CDR2 from the germline V gene are MNHEY and SMNVEV (reference sequence). V lost 3 bases and J lost 2; bases outside the gene matches: 7. The CDR3 has 17 residues. This clone was recorded a few times. Assay: immunoSEQ multiplex PCR; the TCRdb copy retains only in-frame clones and omits some. The sample includes around 140,000 clones, more than 80% of them seen just once. This sequence joins TRBV27 and TRBJ2-5, with TRBD2 identical over 12 bases. The sample was peripheral blood. This TCR derives from a human donor in a cohort sampled during active COVID-19. CDR3 sequence (DNA): TGTGCCAGCAGTTTCAGGCTAGCGGGGGGGGTTCAAGAGACCCAGTACTTC. Encoded protein: CASSFRLAGGVQETQYF.